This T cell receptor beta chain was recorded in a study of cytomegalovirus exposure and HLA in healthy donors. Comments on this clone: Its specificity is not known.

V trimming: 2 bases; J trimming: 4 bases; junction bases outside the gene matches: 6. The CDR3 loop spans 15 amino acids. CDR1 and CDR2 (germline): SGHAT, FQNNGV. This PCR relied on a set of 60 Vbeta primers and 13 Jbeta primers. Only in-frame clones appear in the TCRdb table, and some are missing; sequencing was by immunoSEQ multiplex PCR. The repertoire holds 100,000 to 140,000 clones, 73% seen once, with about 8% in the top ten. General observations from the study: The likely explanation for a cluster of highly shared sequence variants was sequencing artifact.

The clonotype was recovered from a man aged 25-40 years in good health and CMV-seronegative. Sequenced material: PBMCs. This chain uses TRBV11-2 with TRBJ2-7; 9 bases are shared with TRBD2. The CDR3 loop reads CASSLTAGGPYEQYF. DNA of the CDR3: TGTGCCAGCAGCTTAACGGCGGGAGGGCCATACGAGCAGTACTTC.